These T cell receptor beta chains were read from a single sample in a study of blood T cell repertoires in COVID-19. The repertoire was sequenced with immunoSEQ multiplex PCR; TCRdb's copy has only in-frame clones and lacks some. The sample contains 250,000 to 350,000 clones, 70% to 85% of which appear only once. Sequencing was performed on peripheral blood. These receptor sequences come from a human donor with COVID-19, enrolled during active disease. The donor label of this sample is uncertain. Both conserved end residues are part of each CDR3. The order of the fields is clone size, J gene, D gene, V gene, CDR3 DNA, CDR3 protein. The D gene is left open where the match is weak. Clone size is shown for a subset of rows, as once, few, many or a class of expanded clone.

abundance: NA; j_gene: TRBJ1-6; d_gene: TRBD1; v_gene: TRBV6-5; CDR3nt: TGTGCCAGCACTGGCAGGGGGGATTCACCCCTCCACTTT; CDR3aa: CASTGRGDSPLHF
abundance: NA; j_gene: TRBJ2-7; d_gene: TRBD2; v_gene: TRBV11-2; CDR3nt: TGTGCCAGCAGCTTAGGGACTAGCGGGTCAGCCTACGAGCAGTACTTC; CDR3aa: CASSLGTSGSAYEQYF
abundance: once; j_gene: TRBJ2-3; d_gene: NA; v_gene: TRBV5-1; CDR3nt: TGCGCCAGCAGCTTCGGGGTAACCGCTAGCACAGATACGCAGTATTTT; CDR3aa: CASSFGVTASTDTQYF
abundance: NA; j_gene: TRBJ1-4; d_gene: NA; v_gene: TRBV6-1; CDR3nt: TGTGCCAGCAGTGAACAGGGTACTGAAAAACTGTTTTTT; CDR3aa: CASSEQGTEKLFF
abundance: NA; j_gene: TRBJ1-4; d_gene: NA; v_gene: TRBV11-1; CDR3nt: TGTGCCAGCAGCTTGTCCCGAGAAGAAAAACTGTTTTTT; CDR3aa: CASSLSREEKLFF
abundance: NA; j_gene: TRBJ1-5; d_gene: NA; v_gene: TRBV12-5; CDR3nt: TGTGCTAGTGGTTTGTCCCGCGACAGCCGTAATCAGCCCCAGCATTTT; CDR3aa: CASGLSRDSRNQPQHF
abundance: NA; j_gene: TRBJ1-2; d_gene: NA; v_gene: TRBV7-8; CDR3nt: TGTGCCAGCAGCCCATTCACCGTCGAGACTTCTGGCTACACCTTC; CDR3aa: CASSPFTVETSGYTF
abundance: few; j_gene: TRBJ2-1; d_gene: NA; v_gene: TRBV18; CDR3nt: TGTGCCAGCACTAACGGGGGTTCCAATGAGCAGTTCTTC; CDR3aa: CASTNGGSNEQFF
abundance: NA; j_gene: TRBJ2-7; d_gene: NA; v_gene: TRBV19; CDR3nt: TGTGCCAGTAGTATACGTGGGAGGGGGGCGAGCGAGCAGTACTTC; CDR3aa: CASSIRGRGASEQYF
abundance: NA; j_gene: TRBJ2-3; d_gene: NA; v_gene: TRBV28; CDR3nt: TGTGCCAGCACTGGTGAGTCTAGCCCCACAGATACGCAGTATTTT; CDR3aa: CASTGESSPTDTQYF
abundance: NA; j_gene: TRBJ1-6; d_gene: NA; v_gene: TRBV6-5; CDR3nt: TGTGCCAGCAGTTACTCGGGGGCAGTTGACAATTCACCCCTCCACTTT; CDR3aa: CASSYSGAVDNSPLHF
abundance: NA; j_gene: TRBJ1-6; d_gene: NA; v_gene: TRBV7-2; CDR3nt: TGTGCCAGCAGCAGGCAAGCAGGGGAGAATTCACCCCTCCACTTT; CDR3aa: CASSRQAGENSPLHF
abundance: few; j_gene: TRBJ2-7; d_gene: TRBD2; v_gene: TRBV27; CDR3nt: TGTGCCAGCAGTTTGAATAGCGGGAGGTCCTACGAGCAGTACTTC; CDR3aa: CASSLNSGRSYEQYF
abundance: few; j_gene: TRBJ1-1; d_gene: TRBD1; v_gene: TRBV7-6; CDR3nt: TGTGCCAGCAGCCAGAGGACAGGGGGGCTTATGAACACTGAAGCTTTCTTT; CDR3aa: CASSQRTGGLMNTEAFF
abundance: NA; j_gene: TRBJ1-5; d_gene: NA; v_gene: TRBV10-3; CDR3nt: TGTGCCATCAGTGAGGGTCAGAATAATCAGCCCCAGCATTTT; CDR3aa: CAISEGQNNQPQHF
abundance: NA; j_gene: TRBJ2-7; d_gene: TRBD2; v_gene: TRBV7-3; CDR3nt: TGTGCCAGCAGCTTAACGGGTGAGGGAGGGCCCCACGAGCAGTACTTC; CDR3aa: CASSLTGEGGPHEQYF
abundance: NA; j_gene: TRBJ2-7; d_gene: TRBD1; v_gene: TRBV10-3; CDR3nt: TGTGCCATCAGTGCGATAGGACAGGGGGAGGTCGAGCAGTACTTC; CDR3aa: CAISAIGQGEVEQYF
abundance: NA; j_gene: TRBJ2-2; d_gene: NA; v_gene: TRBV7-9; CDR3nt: TGTGCCAGCAGCTTAGTGCAGGGATACACCGGGGAGCTGTTTTTT; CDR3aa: CASSLVQGYTGELFF
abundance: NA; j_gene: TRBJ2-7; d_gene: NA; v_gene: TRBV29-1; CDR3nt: TGCAGCGTAAGACAGCTCTCCTACGAGCAGTACTTC; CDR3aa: CSVRQLSYEQYF
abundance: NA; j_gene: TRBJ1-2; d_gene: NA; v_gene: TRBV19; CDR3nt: TGTGCCAGTGCGGCAGGGAGGGATAACTATGGCTACACCTTC; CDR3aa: CASAAGRDNYGYTF
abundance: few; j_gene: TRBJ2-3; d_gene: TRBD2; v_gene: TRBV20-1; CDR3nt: TGCAGTGCTAGTGTACCAGCGGGAGGGCTAGATACGCAGTATTTT; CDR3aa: CSASVPAGGLDTQYF
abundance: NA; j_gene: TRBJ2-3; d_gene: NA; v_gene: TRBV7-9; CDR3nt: TGTGCCTTAGGGGCAAGCACAGATACGCAGTATTTT; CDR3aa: CALGASTDTQYF
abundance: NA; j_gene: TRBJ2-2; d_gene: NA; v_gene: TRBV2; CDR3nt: TGTGCCAGCAGTGCGGGTCTATTCTCCGGGGAGCTGTTTTTT; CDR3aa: CASSAGLFSGELFF
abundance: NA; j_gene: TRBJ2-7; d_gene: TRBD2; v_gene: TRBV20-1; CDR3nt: TGCAGTGCTAGTGGAGCTTTTTCCGGGACTAGCGGATACGAGCAGTACTTC; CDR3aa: CSASGAFSGTSGYEQYF
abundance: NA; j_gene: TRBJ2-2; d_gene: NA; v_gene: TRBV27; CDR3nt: TGTGCCAGCTGCAAGGGGTACACCGGGGAGCTGTTTTTT; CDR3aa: CASCKGYTGELFF
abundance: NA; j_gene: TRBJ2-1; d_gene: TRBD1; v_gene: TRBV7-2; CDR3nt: TGTGCCAGCAACGACAGGGTGAGAAATGAGCAGTTCTTC; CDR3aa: CASNDRVRNEQFF
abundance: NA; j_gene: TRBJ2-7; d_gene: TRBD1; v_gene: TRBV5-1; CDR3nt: TGCGCCAGCAGCTTCGGACAGGGGGCTGGTTACGAGCAGTACTTC; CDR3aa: CASSFGQGAGYEQYF
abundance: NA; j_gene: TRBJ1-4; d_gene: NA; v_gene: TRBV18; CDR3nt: TGTGCCAGCTCACCCTATGGGGGGGGTGAAAAACTGTTTTTT; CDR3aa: CASSPYGGGEKLFF
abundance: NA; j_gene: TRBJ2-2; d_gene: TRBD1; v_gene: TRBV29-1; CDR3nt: TGCAGCGCCAGAACAGGGGGCCTTAACACCGGGGAGCTGTTTTTT; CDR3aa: CSARTGGLNTGELFF
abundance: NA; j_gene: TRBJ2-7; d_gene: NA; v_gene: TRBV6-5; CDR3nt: TGTGCCAGCAGTTACTCGGGGGGGTCAGGGGAGGACGAGCAGTACTTC; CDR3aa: CASSYSGGSGEDEQYF
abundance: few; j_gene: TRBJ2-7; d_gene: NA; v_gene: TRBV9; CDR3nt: TGTGCCAGCAGCGTAGCCGCTAGCCGGGGAGGCGAGCAGTACTTC; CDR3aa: CASSVAASRGGEQYF
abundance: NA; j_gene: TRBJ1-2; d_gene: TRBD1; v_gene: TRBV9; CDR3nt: TGTGCCAGCAGCCCGTGGACAGGGGGAGGCTATGGCTACACCTTC; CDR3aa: CASSPWTGGGYGYTF
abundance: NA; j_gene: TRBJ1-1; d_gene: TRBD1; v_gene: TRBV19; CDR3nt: TGTGCCAGTAGTACAGGACAGGGGGGTGAAGCTTTCTTT; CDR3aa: CASSTGQGGEAFF
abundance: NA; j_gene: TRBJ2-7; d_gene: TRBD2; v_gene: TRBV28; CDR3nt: TGTGCCAGCAGACCCACGGGGGAGGGATACGAGCAGTACTTC; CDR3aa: CASRPTGEGYEQYF
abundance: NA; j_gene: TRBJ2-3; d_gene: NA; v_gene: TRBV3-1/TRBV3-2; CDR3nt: TGTGCCAGCAGCCCCATGGGTGTGACTAGCACAGATACGCAGTATTTT; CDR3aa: CASSPMGVTSTDTQYF
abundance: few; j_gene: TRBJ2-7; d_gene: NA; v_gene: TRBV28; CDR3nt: TGTGCCAGCAGTCTTTCCCTTTTCAGTCCGAACTTC; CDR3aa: CASSLSLFSPNF
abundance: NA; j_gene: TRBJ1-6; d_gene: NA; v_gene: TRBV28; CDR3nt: TGTGCCAGCAGTTTCCCCAGGCAATACAATTCACCCCTCCACTTT; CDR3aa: CASSFPRQYNSPLHF
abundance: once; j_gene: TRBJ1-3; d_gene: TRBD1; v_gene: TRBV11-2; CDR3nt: TGTGCCAGCCGCAATCCGGGACAGAACTCTGGAAACACCATATATTTT; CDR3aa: CASRNPGQNSGNTIYF
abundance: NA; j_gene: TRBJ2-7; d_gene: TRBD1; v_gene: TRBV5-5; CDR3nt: TGTGCCAGCAGCCTGGGGACAGGTTGGGACGAGCAGTACTTC; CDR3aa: CASSLGTGWDEQYF
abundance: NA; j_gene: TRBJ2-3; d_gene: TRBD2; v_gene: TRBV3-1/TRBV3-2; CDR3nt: TGTGCCAGCAGCCAAGCCGGGGAGGGAACCACAGATACGCAGTATTTT; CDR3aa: CASSQAGEGTTDTQYF
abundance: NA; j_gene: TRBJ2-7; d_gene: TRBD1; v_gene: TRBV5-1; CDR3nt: TGCGCCAGCAGCTTCGACAGGGGAGGAGTCGAGCAGTACTTC; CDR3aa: CASSFDRGGVEQYF
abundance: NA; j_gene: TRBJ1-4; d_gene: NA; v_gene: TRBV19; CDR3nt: TGTGCCAGTAGTGGTCAGGGGTCGGGTGAAAAACTGTTTTTT; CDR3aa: CASSGQGSGEKLFF
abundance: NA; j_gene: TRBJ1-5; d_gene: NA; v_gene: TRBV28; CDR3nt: TGTGCCAGCAGTTTAGTTGGGTCAGCGTCGATCGATTTCAATAGCAATCAGCCCCAGCATTTT; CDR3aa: CASSLVGSASIDFNSNQPQHF
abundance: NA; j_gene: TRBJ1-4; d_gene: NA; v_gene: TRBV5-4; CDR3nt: TGTGCCAGCAGCTTGGACAGCTCAACTAATGAAAAACTGTTTTTT; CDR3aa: CASSLDSSTNEKLFF
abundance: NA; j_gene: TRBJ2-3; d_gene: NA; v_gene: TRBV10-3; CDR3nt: TGTGCCATCAGTGCTAGCGGCACAGATACGCAGTATTTT; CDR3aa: CAISASGTDTQYF
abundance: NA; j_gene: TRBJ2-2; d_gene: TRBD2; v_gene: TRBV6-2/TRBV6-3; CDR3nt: TGTGCCAGCAGTGGGACTAGCGGGAGTTGGGCGGTCGGGGAGCTGTTTTTT; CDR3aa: CASSGTSGSWAVGELFF
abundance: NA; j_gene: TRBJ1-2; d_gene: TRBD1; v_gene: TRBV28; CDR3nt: TGTGCCAGCAGGACAGGGGTCGGCTATGGCTACACCTTC; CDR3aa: CASRTGVGYGYTF
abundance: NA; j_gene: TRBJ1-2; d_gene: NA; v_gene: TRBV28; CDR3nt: TGTGCCAGCAGGACCCCACCGGTCGGGAGCTACACCTTC; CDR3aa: CASRTPPVGSYTF
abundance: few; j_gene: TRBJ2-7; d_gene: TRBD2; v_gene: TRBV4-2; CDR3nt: TGTGCCAGCAGCCATGAGACTAGCGGGAGGCCCTACGAGCAGTACTTC; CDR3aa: CASSHETSGRPYEQYF
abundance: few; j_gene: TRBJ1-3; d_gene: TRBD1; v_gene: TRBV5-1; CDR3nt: TGCGCCAGCAGCTCCGGGACAGGGAATTCCGGCTTTGGAAACACCATATATTTT; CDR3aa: CASSSGTGNSGFGNTIYF
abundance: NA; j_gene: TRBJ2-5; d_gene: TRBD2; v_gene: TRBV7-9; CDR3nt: TGTGCCAGCAGCTTACCCCAGGAGGAGCGGGAGATAGAGACCCAGTACTTC; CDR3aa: CASSLPQEEREIETQYF
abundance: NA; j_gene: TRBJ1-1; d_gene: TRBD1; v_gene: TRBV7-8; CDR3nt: TGTGCCAGCAGCCCGACAGGGTCGATGAACACTGAAGCTTTCTTT; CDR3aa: CASSPTGSMNTEAFF
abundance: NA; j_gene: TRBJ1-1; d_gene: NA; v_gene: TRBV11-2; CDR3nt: TGTGCCAGCAGCCGCGAGAGGTTGAACACTGAAGCTTTCTTT; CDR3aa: CASSRERLNTEAFF